Following are 19 T cell receptor beta chains from one sample sequenced in a study of T cell responses to AZD1222 COVID-19 vaccine. Here immunoSEQ multiplex PCR was the method, and the copy in TCRdb shows in-frame clones only, minus some. The table lists 150,000 to 200,000 clones, roughly nine tenths of them singletons, with 1.3% in the top ten. The sequences come from peripheral blood, collected 28 days after the second AZD1222 dose. Receptors were obtained from an adult who received the AZD1222 COVID-19 vaccine.

This clone has just a few counts. V and J are TRBV27 and TRBJ1-1; no reliable D call. CDR3 size: 13 residues. Germline V gene lookup returns CDR1 MNHEY and CDR2 SMNVEV (reference sequence). The germline V and J ends were trimmed by 6 bases and 1 base, with 9 bases remaining between them. CDR3: CASRPTENTEAFF. The CDR3 DNA reads as TGTGCCAGCAGACCAACAGAGAACACTGAAGCTTTCTTT.

This chain joins TRBV28 and TRBJ2-3; tentatively, D is TRBD1 (6 bases). This CDR3 comprises 15 residues. V lost 3 bases and J lost 0, with 10 bases in between. Germline V gives CDR1 MDHEN, CDR2 SYDVKM. The CDR3 DNA sequence: TGTGCCAGCAGTTTGACAGGAACTAGCACAGATACGCAGTATTTT. This sequence encodes CASSLTGTSTDTQYF.

The chain uses TRBV4-3 and TRBJ1-6; TRBD1 agrees at 10 bases. The CDR3 totals 16 residues. Trimming cost V 0 bases and J 10 bases; bases outside gene matches: 6. Germline CDR1 is LGHNA and CDR2 is YSLEER. This chain's CDR3 is CASSQDLGQGRSPLHF. The CDR3 DNA sequence: TGCGCCAGCAGCCAAGATTTGGGACAGGGGCGGTCACCCCTCCACTTT.

In DNA, the CDR3 is TGTGCCAGCAGCTTAGACAGGGAGGAGACCCAGTACTTC. Its translation is CASSLDREETQYF. The V call is TRBV7-3, the J call TRBJ2-5, with 7 bases that match TRBD1. Germline loops: CDR1 SGHTA, CDR2 FQGTGA. Trimming took 2 bases from V and 5 from J; bases not matched to a gene: 2. This CDR3 has 13 amino acids.

This chain connects TRBV27 to TRBJ2-1; 10 nucleotides agree with TRBD2. Germline V CDR1 and CDR2: MNHEY, SMNVEV (reference sequence). CDR3 size: 13 residues. The J segment lost 9 bases and the V segment lost 5 bases, leaving 4 bases of the junction unmatched. CDR3 in amino acids: CASSPSGGAEQFF. CDR3 DNA: TGTGCCAGCAGTCCGAGCGGGGGGGCTGAGCAGTTCTTC.

This clone was seen once. At one of its ends the junction is not consistent with the germline gene, which may arise from a read error. V usage is TRBV7-7 and J usage is TRBJ2-1, with D unresolved. The germline V gene has CDR1 SSHAT and CDR2 FNYEAQ (reference sequence). The CDR3 runs 15 residues. The chain's CDR3 is CASSPVWSPYNEQFF. CDR3 DNA sequence: TGTGCTAGCAGCCCCGTCTGGAGCCCGTACAATGAGCAGTTCTTC. Variable domain in full (rest from reference TRBV7-7 and TRBJ2-1): GAGVSQSPRYKVTKRGQDVTLRCDPISSHATLYWYQQALGQGPEFLTYFNYEAQPDKSGLPSDRFSAERPEGSISTLTIQRTEQRDSAMYRCASSPVWSPYNEQFFGPGTRLTVL.

This clone was seen only once. The rearrangement uses TRBV21-1 and TRBJ1-5. TRBV21-1 is flagged as a pseudogene. The CDR3 loop spans 16 amino acids. The CDR3 region has the DNA TGTGCCAGCAGCATGCGGGACGGGTGGGGCAATCAGCCCCAGCATTTT. This translates into CASSMRDGWGNQPQHF.

The V call is TRBV27, the J call TRBJ1-1, with D unresolved. The length of the CDR3 is 15 residues. V lost 2 bases and J 5 bases, leaving 15 bases between the germline ends. CDR1 MNHEY and CDR2 SMNVEV come from the germline V gene (reference sequence). The CDR3 DNA reads TGTGCCAGCAGTTTAATCCCTGTGGGGTTAACTGAAGCTTTCTTT. Translation gives CASSLIPVGLTEAFF.

The chain has TRBV5-1 and TRBJ2-7; tentatively, D is TRBD1 (5 bases). This CDR3 has 15 residues. CDR1 is SGHRS and CDR2 is YFSETQ in the germline V gene. V shed 6 bases and J shed 0 bases, with 16 bases lying between them. CDR3 loop: CASILYRDSSYEQYF. The CDR3, as DNA: TGCGCCAGCATCCTCTATCGAGACAGCTCCTACGAGCAGTACTTC.

V usage is TRBV30 and J usage is TRBJ2-7; D perhaps matches TRBD2 (5 bases). Germline values: CDR1 GTSNPN, CDR2 SVGIG (reference sequence). The CDR3 length is 13 residues. Between the trimmed V and J ends, which lost 1 base and 6 bases, there was a span of 13 bases. The CDR3 protein is CAWSAAESVEQYF. The CDR3 bases are TGTGCCTGGAGTGCAGCGGAGTCAGTCGAGCAGTACTTC.

The CDR3 region is CASSSPGGSDGYTF. DNA for the CDR3: TGTGCCAGCAGCTCCCCCGGGGGCAGCGATGGCTACACCTTC. The chain recombines TRBV3-1 (or the pseudogene TRBV3-2) with TRBJ1-2; tentatively, D is TRBD1 (6 bases). CDR3 size: 14 residues. Germline V lookup: CDR1 LGHDT, CDR2 YNNKEL (reference sequence). V dropped 5 bases and J dropped 6 bases, with 16 bases sitting between them.

The chain has TRBV2 and TRBJ1-1; 10 bases fit TRBD1. Germline V gene lookup returns CDR1 SNHLY and CDR2 FYNNEI. Unmatched junction bases numbered 3, after V lost 8 bases and J lost 0 bases. CDR3 size: 14 residues. The DNA of the CDR3 is TGTGCCAGCGACAGGGGGCTGGTGAACACTGAAGCTTTCTTT. It translates to CASDRGLVNTEAFF.

The rearrangement joins TRBV10-3 to TRBJ1-2, with D uncertain. This CDR3 contains 14 residues. The germline V and J ends were trimmed by 4 bases and 0 bases, with 9 bases remaining between them. Per the germline V gene, CDR1 is ENHRY and CDR2 is SYGVKD. CDR3 DNA sequence: TGTGCCATCAGTGTAGGCGGGCCTAACTATGGCTACACCTTC. Its translation is CAISVGGPNYGYTF.

The chain recombines TRBV28 with TRBJ1-2; D is undetermined. This CDR3 has 14 amino acids. CDR1 is MDHEN and CDR2 is SYDVKM in the germline V gene. V dropped 0 bases and J dropped 0 bases, with 5 bases sitting between them. This CDR3 is CASSLWRTNYGYTF. CDR3 DNA sequence: TGTGCCAGCAGTTTATGGCGGACTAACTATGGCTACACCTTC.

The chain is built from TRBV9 and TRBJ1-1, with D maybe TRBD1 (6 bases). The V gene lost 4 bases and the J gene lost 0 bases, with 10 bases spanning the gap. Looked up from germline, CDR1 is SGDLS and CDR2 is YYNGEE. The CDR3 totals 14 residues. The CDR3 bases are TGTGCCAGCAGCTTCAGGGGCTTGAACACTGAAGCTTTCTTT. Its translation: CASSFRGLNTEAFF.

There are a few counts of this clone. This chain uses TRBV2 with TRBJ2-2; TRBD1 or TRBD2 may be the D gene (5 bases each). Per the germline V gene, CDR1 is SNHLY and CDR2 is FYNNEI. This CDR3 is built from 15 residues. V was trimmed by 6 bases and J by 8 bases, leaving 19 bases between them. CDR3 nucleotide sequence: TGTGCCAGCAGGGGGACCGGCCTCCCATTTGGGGAGCTGTTTTTT. Its translation is CASRGTGLPFGELFF. Using reference TRBV2 and TRBJ2-2 for the parts outside the CDR3, the full variable domain is EPEVTQTPSHQVTQMGQEVILRCVPISNHLYFYWYRQILGQKVEFLVSFYNNEISEKSEIFDDQFSVERPDGSNFTLKIRSTKLEDSAMYFCASRGTGLPFGELFFGEGSRLTVL.

This clone was counted once. The V and J genes are TRBV7-2 and TRBJ2-7; no clear D. Germline CDR1 reads SGHTA; CDR2 reads FQGNSA. The CDR3 sequence is 12 residues long. Trimming left V 6 bases short and J 6 bases short, with 12 bases between. The CDR3: CASRQEIGEQYF. CDR3 nucleotide sequence: TGTGCCAGCAGACAAGAAATCGGCGAGCAGTACTTC.

The chain uses TRBV2 and TRBJ1-1; D perhaps matches TRBD1 (6 bases). Germline CDR1 SNHLY, CDR2 FYNNEI. The V gene lost 8 bases and the J gene lost 7 bases, with 26 bases spanning the gap. CDR3 size: 16 residues. The CDR3 nucleotides read TGTGCCAGCTTTGCCTCTCGGGACACCATAGGAAGTGAAGCTTTCTTT. As protein: CASFASRDTIGSEAFF. The full variable domain, rest sourced from reference TRBV2 and TRBJ1-1, is EPEVTQTPSHQVTQMGQEVILRCVPISNHLYFYWYRQILGQKVEFLVSFYNNEISEKSEIFDDQFSVERPDGSNFTLKIRSTKLEDSAMYFCASFASRDTIGSEAFFGQGTRLTVV.

This clone came up a few times. The chain joins TRBV5-5 to TRBJ1-2; D gene ambiguous. V was trimmed by 1 base and J by 3 bases, leaving 19 bases between them. Germline V CDR1 and CDR2: SGHKS, YYEKEE (reference sequence). The CDR3 consists of 17 residues. The CDR3 loop reads CASSLWLAEVDDYGYTF. CDR3 coding DNA: TGTGCCAGCAGCTTGTGGCTTGCAGAGGTTGATGACTATGGCTACACCTTC.